This T cell receptor (beta chain) was sequenced during a study of technical replicates of blood from a few donors. TCRdb's table, derived via immunoSEQ multiplex PCR, lists solely in-frame clones and lacks some. The table records 65,000 to 90,000 clones, roughly 85% of them present only once. The CDR3 covers 11 residues. Trimming stripped 7 bases from V and 5 bases from J, with 11 bases between. Germline CDR1 DFQATT, CDR2 SNEGSKA (reference sequence). The sequenced material came from PBMCs. The rearrangement uses TRBV20-1 and TRBJ2-5; D ambiguous. The source of this sequence is a human donor in good health. Some clones in this sample may be carry-over from other donors' samples. The CDR3 reads CSGVDGETQYF. The CDR3 DNA sequence: TGCAGTGGAGTAGATGGTGAGACCCAGTACTTC.